Below, one T cell receptor beta chain is given with its context. Its antigen is unidentified. This record belongs to a study of blood T cells in healthy people across ages. Total RNA was isolated from each sample in quantities of at least 5 micrograms. Primers used in a second PCR of roughly 6 to 11 cycles were a sample-barcoded 5' primer and a J-beta primer mix. TCRdb fed the 5' RACE reads into MiXCR, producing one record per CDR3 protein. This repertoire shows about 680,000 distinct CDR3 sequences, roughly 50% found once; its top ten account for 25% to 35%. Findings and caveats of the study: Across samples, TCR beta diversity tracked strongly with naive T cell percentage.

Per germline, CDR1 SGHAT and CDR2 FQNNGV. Trimming cost V 6 bases and J 8 bases; bases outside gene matches: 11. This CDR3 spans 15 amino acids. The chain is built from TRBV11-2 and TRBJ1-4; 8 positions match TRBD1. Sequencing was done on a sample of blood. This receptor was obtained from a woman aged 60 to 75 in good health. CDR3 protein: CASRRAGGTGEKLFF. The CDR3 DNA reads TGTGCCAGCAGGCGGGCAGGGGGCACTGGGGAAAAACTGTTTTTT.